This T cell receptor beta chain was recorded in a study of identical twins. Study conclusions and caveats: It was out-of-frame TCR alpha sharing in monozygotic twins that models underestimated. Within cord blood, abundant beta clonotypes carried fewer insertions, but memory repertoires showed no such trend.

CDR3 length: 17 residues. Germline CDR1 reads KGHSH; CDR2 reads LQKENI. The trim removed 3 bases at V and 0 bases at J, leaving 4 bases unmatched. After template switching added a universal primer site, the resulting cDNA carried unique molecular identifiers. Each CDR3 protein gets one entry after TCRdb re-called the 5' RACE reads with MiXCR. The sample shows 200,000 to 300,000 distinct CDR3 sequences, more than 9% of them seen only once. This clonotype was picked up a small number of times. The target antigen is unknown. V gene TRBV18 combines with J gene TRBJ2-6; 8 positions match TRBD1. The specimen was memory T cells sorted from blood. The TCR was taken from a man aged 50 to 59 in good health. This CDR3 is CASSPRQGSSGANVLTF. CDR3 DNA: TGTGCCAGCTCACCGAGACAGGGGAGCTCTGGGGCCAACGTCCTGACTTTC.